Reported below is one T cell receptor beta chain. Its antigen remains unknown. The data derive from a study of PD-1 blockade in classical Hodgkin lymphoma. Study-wide context: Patients had nivolumab dosed at 3 mg/kg, delivered intravenously every 2 weeks. Study conclusions and caveats: The origin of the repertoire differences remains undefined, with disease activity or prior therapy as possible causes. By C4D1, diversity of CD4+ TCRs had risen significantly, whereas that of CD8+ TCRs had not. Newly diagnosed patients were reported to exhibit reduced baseline TCR diversity relative to healthy donors.

The V and J ends lost 0 bases and 4 bases, in that order; junction bases with no gene match: 8. This CDR3 is built from 16 residues. Germline CDR1 and CDR2: ENHRY and SYGVKD. TCRdb keeps only in-frame clones here, not all; method: immunoSEQ multiplex PCR. The table lists about 29,000 clones, 85% of them singletons. There was relapse after autologous stem cell transplantation in every patient, and there was variation in brentuximab vedotin exposure. By magnetic negative selection, CD4+ T cells were purified from thawed PBMCs. J is TRBJ2-7 and V is TRBV10-3, with 8 bases matching TRBD1. The sequencing here drew on CD4+ T cells from blood, taken at baseline. This clonotype was sampled from a human donor with classical Hodgkin lymphoma. CDR3 DNA sequence: TGTGCCATCAGTGAGTCCACGACAGGGGATGGGTACGAGCAGTACTTC. Its protein product is CAISESTTGDGYEQYF.